A selection of T cell receptor beta chains follows, all from one sample in a study of beta chain features in type 1 diabetes. This table comes from immunoSEQ multiplex PCR, and its TCRdb copy is limited to in-frame clones, with some not included. The sample has approximately 150,000 clones; 10% to 15% are singletons. Sequencing was done on a sample of central memory CD4+ T cells from blood. Every receptor here comes from a man younger than 35 with type 1 diabetes. Both conserved end residues are part of each CDR3. Each record gives: D gene, J gene, V gene, clone size, CDR3 protein, CDR3 DNA. The D gene is left open where the match is weak. Expanded clones get a size class; other rows say once, few or many, or leave the size out.

d_gene: -; j_gene: TRBJ2-7; v_gene: TRBV7-8; abundance: -; CDR3aa: CASTASNSYEQYF; CDR3nt: TGTGCCAGCACAGCTAGCAACTCCTACGAGCAGTACTTC
d_gene: -; j_gene: TRBJ1-1; v_gene: TRBV20-1; abundance: -; CDR3aa: CSARGNTEAFF; CDR3nt: TGCAGTGCCCGGGGGAACACTGAAGCTTTCTTT
d_gene: TRBD1; j_gene: TRBJ2-4; v_gene: TRBV28; abundance: few; CDR3aa: CAVQPTGLAKNIQYF; CDR3nt: TGTGCCGTACAACCGACAGGGCTAGCCAAAAACATTCAGTACTTC
d_gene: -; j_gene: TRBJ1-5; v_gene: TRBV30; abundance: many; CDR3aa: CAWSQDSNQPQHF; CDR3nt: TGTGCCTGGAGTCAGGATAGCAATCAGCCCCAGCATTTT
d_gene: TRBD1; j_gene: TRBJ2-7; v_gene: TRBV7-2; abundance: few; CDR3aa: CASSSRGMSSYEQYF; CDR3nt: TGTGCCAGCAGCTCCAGGGGGATGAGCTCCTACGAGCAGTACTTC
d_gene: -; j_gene: TRBJ2-6; v_gene: TRBV18; abundance: few; CDR3aa: CASSSRLSGANVLTF; CDR3nt: TGTGCCAGCTCATCCAGGTTATCTGGGGCCAACGTCCTGACTTTC
d_gene: -; j_gene: TRBJ2-7; v_gene: TRBV12-5; abundance: few; CDR3aa: CASGPRGPSYEQYF; CDR3nt: TGTGCTAGTGGTCCCCGTGGCCCGAGCTACGAGCAGTACTTC
d_gene: -; j_gene: TRBJ2-1; v_gene: TRBV13; abundance: -; CDR3aa: CASSLDSSSDSYNEQFF; CDR3nt: TGTGCCAGCAGCTTAGATTCGAGCTCAGACTCCTACAATGAGCAGTTCTTC
d_gene: -; j_gene: TRBJ2-3; v_gene: TRBV5-1; abundance: -; CDR3aa: CASSLANGPADTQYF; CDR3nt: TGCGCCAGCAGCTTGGCCAACGGACCCGCAGATACGCAGTATTTT
d_gene: -; j_gene: TRBJ1-2; v_gene: TRBV6-5; abundance: -; CDR3aa: CASCTRGRVAYGYTF; CDR3nt: TGTGCCAGCTGCACGAGGGGCAGGGTGGCCTATGGCTACACCTTC
d_gene: TRBD1; j_gene: TRBJ2-5; v_gene: TRBV5-4; abundance: many; CDR3aa: CASSPDRVGTQYF; CDR3nt: TGTGCCAGCAGCCCCGACAGGGTGGGGACCCAGTACTTC
d_gene: -; j_gene: TRBJ1-1; v_gene: TRBV28; abundance: -; CDR3aa: CASSPRDREITEAFF; CDR3nt: TGTGCCAGCAGTCCCCGGGACCGAGAAATCACTGAAGCTTTCTTT
d_gene: -; j_gene: TRBJ1-6; v_gene: TRBV30; abundance: -; CDR3aa: CAWSVGANSPLHF; CDR3nt: TGTGCCTGGAGTGTTGGCGCTAATTCACCCCTCCACTTT
d_gene: -; j_gene: TRBJ2-5; v_gene: TRBV6-5; abundance: -; CDR3aa: CASSSLPWEAGETQYF; CDR3nt: TGTGCCAGCAGTTCCCTGCCTTGGGAGGCAGGCGAGACCCAGTACTTC
d_gene: -; j_gene: TRBJ2-1; v_gene: TRBV12-2; abundance: -; CDR3aa: CASRVPRGATYNEQFF; CDR3nt: TGTGCAAGTCGGGTCCCTAGAGGGGCGACCTACAATGAGCAGTTCTTC
d_gene: -; j_gene: TRBJ1-2; v_gene: TRBV20-1; abundance: -; CDR3aa: CSATPGGYTF; CDR3nt: TGCAGTGCGACGCCCGGTGGCTACACCTTC
d_gene: -; j_gene: TRBJ1-6; v_gene: TRBV30; abundance: -; CDR3aa: CAWALAQGSPLHF; CDR3nt: TGTGCCTGGGCCCTGGCCCAGGGTTCACCCCTCCACTTT
d_gene: -; j_gene: TRBJ1-1; v_gene: TRBV18; abundance: few; CDR3aa: CASSPSNANTEAFF; CDR3nt: TGTGCCAGCTCACCTTCGAATGCGAACACTGAAGCTTTCTTT
d_gene: -; j_gene: TRBJ2-7; v_gene: TRBV7-6; abundance: -; CDR3aa: CASSLDYRYEQYF; CDR3nt: TGTGCCAGCAGCTTAGATTATCGATACGAGCAGTACTTC
d_gene: TRBD1; j_gene: TRBJ1-1; v_gene: TRBV7-2; abundance: few; CDR3aa: CASSFGTVGTEAFF; CDR3nt: TGTGCCAGCAGCTTCGGGACAGTCGGCACTGAAGCTTTCTTT
d_gene: -; j_gene: TRBJ2-1; v_gene: TRBV7-9; abundance: few; CDR3aa: CASSLDYNEQFF; CDR3nt: TGTGCCAGCAGCTTAGACTACAATGAGCAGTTCTTC
d_gene: -; j_gene: TRBJ1-1; v_gene: TRBV2; abundance: few; CDR3aa: CASREVQGAGTEAFF; CDR3nt: TGTGCCAGCAGGGAAGTTCAGGGTGCCGGCACTGAAGCTTTCTTT
d_gene: -; j_gene: TRBJ1-3; v_gene: TRBV30; abundance: few; CDR3aa: CAWSAGAGNTIYF; CDR3nt: TGTGCCTGGAGTGCAGGGGCTGGAAACACCATATATTTT
d_gene: TRBD2; j_gene: TRBJ2-1; v_gene: TRBV28; abundance: few; CDR3aa: CASSPPGGKSYNEQFF; CDR3nt: TGTGCCAGCAGTCCCCCCGGGGGGAAGTCCTACAATGAGCAGTTCTTC